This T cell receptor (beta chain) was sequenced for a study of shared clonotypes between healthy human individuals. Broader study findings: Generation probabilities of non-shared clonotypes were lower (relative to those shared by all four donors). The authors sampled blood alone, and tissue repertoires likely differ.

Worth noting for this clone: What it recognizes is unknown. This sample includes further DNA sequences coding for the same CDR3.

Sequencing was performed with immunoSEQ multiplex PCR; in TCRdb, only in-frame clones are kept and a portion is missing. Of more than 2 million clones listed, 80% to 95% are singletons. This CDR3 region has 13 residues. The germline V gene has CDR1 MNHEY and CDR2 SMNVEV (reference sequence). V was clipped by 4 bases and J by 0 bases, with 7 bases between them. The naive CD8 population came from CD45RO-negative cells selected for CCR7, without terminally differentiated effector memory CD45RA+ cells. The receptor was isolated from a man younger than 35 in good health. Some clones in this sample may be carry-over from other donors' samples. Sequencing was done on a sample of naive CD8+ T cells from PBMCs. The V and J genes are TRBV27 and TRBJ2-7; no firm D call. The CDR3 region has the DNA TGTGCCAGCAGTTGGTCGGCCTCCTACGAGCAGTACTTC. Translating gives CASSWSASYEQYF.